Each of the 29 T cell receptor beta chains below was sequenced from the same sample in a study of vaccination and CD4 T cells after COVID-19. Treatment specified: roughly 11-day PBMC culture with coronavirus spike peptide pools or control peptides (ViraFEST assay). These receptors' targets are unknown. Sequenced with the Oncomine TCR Beta short-read assay was DNA taken from cultured CD4+ T cells. TCRdb passed the PCR reads through MiXCR, listing each CDR3 protein once. The table shows more than 9,000 distinct CDR3 sequences, with roughly 60% occurring only once. The sample taken for sequencing was CD4+ T cells from blood, cultured in vitro. The receptors were sampled from a human donor who had recovered from COVID-19.

This sequence joins TRBV20-1 and TRBJ1-1; D not certain. Germline CDR1 and CDR2: DFQATT and SNEGSKA (reference sequence). The CDR3 sequence is 13 residues long. Trimming shortened V by 1 base and J by 5 bases, and 11 bases separated the two germline ends. The CDR3 loop is CSARGGGKTEAFF. CDR3 coding DNA: TGCAGTGCTAGAGGTGGAGGGAAAACTGAAGCTTTCTTT.

This rearrangement joins TRBV6-5 to TRBJ1-6, with 7 bases lining up with TRBD1. V trimming: 0 bases; J trimming: 6 bases; junction bases outside the gene matches: 8. This CDR3 region has 17 residues. Looked up from germline, CDR1 is MNHEY and CDR2 is SVGAGI. The CDR3 nucleotides are TGTGCCAGCAGTTACTCCCTTACAGGGGTCTCTAATTCACCCCTCCACTTT. Residues: CASSYSLTGVSNSPLHF.

The sample holds one count of this clonotype. The chain carries TRBV24-1 and TRBJ2-7; 14 bases are a match to TRBD2. The V gene's germline CDR1 is KGHDR and CDR2 SFDVKD. The V segment lost 4 bases and the J segment 3 bases; nucleotides outside the gene matches: 13. The CDR3 is made up of 19 amino acids. The CDR3 nucleotides read TGTGCCACCAGTGACCCCGGACTAGCGGGAGGATTTCTAAGCTACGAGCAGTACTTC. Amino acid sequence: CATSDPGLAGGFLSYEQYF.

This clonotype was seen only a few times. The rearrangement joins TRBV20-1 to TRBJ1-2; 7 bases are a match to TRBD1. The J segment lost 8 bases and the V segment lost 6 bases, leaving 12 bases of the junction unmatched. The CDR3 contains 13 residues. In germline, CDR1 is DFQATT, CDR2 SNEGSKA (reference sequence). The CDR3 nucleotides are TGCAGTGCCGGGGGACAGCTAGGTTGGGGCTACACCTTC. It codes for CSAGGQLGWGYTF.

The chain carries TRBV5-1 and TRBJ1-1; 7 bases are shared with TRBD1. Trimming at V came to 0 bases and at J to 0 bases, leaving 2 bases not matched to a gene. The CDR3 extends over 15 amino acids. Germline V CDR1 and CDR2: SGHRS, YFSETQ. CDR3 in DNA: TGCGCCAGCAGCTTGGAGCAGGGGGTGAACACTGAAGCTTTCTTT. Protein product: CASSLEQGVNTEAFF.

This chain links TRBV20-1 with TRBJ2-5; D call uncertain. The V gene's germline CDR1 is DFQATT and CDR2 SNEGSKA (reference sequence). The length of the CDR3 is 11 residues. Trimming shortened V by 6 bases and J by 2 bases, and 7 bases separated the two germline ends. The CDR3 region has the DNA TGCAGTGCACTGGGGCAAGAGACCCAGTACTTC. Residues: CSALGQETQYF.

The count of this clonotype is one. The J gene is TRBJ2-1, the V gene TRBV7-3; 9 bases are shared with TRBD2. This CDR3 is built from 14 residues. The germline gives CDR1 SGHTA, CDR2 FQGTGA. After removal of 5 bases from V and 5 bases from J, the junction contained 4 bases not matched to a gene. DNA of the CDR3: TGTGCCAGCAGCCCGACTAGCGGCCACAATGAGCAGTTCTTC. It is translated as CASSPTSGHNEQFF.

This clonotype has only one observation. V and J are TRBV2 and TRBJ1-5; a possible D gene is TRBD1 (5 bases). V dropped 9 bases and J dropped 2 bases, with 17 bases sitting between them. Germline values: CDR1 SNHLY, CDR2 FYNNEI. CDR3 length: 15 residues. The DNA for the CDR3 is TGTGCCAGTAGACTGTGGCAGGGCGGCAATCAGCCCCAGCATTTT. Its protein product is CASRLWQGGNQPQHF.

The genes are TRBV27 and TRBJ2-2, with 13 nucleotides matching TRBD2. V dropped 11 bases and J dropped 6; count of bases not matched to a gene: 6. This CDR3 comprises 14 residues. Germline V CDR1 and CDR2: MNHEY, SMNVEV (reference sequence). The chain's CDR3 is CASRLAGGSGELFF. CDR3 coding DNA: TGTGCCTCTCGACTAGCGGGAGGATCCGGGGAGCTGTTTTTT.

The V call is TRBV20-1, the J call TRBJ1-1, with TRBD1 matching 7 bases. V gave up 5 bases and J gave up 4 bases; unmatched junction bases: 7. The CDR3 length is 13 residues. The germline CDR1 and CDR2 sequences are DFQATT and SNEGSKA (reference sequence). CDR3 in amino acids: CSASNNRGTEAFF. The CDR3 DNA is TGCAGTGCTTCCAACAACAGGGGCACTGAAGCTTTCTTT.

This clonotype was found a few times. V and J are TRBV6-1 and TRBJ1-2; D gene unclear. Germline V CDR1 and CDR2: MNHNS, SASEGT. The V gene lost 2 bases and the J gene lost 0 bases, with 19 bases spanning the gap. This CDR3 has 18 residues. CDR3 sequence: CASSEYVRRGSTNYGYTF. The CDR3 DNA reads TGTGCCAGCAGTGAATACGTCCGGCGTGGAAGTACTAACTATGGCTACACCTTC.

J is TRBJ1-5 and V is TRBV2; D is undetermined. The germline CDR1 and CDR2 sequences are SNHLY and FYNNEI. The CDR3 has 16 residues. With 3 bases removed from V and 0 bases from J, the gap between germline ends came to 12 bases. CDR3 protein: CASSDLASYSNQPQHF. CDR3 coding DNA: TGTGCCAGCAGTGATCTAGCCTCCTATAGCAATCAGCCCCAGCATTTT.

This clonotype has only one observation. The rearrangement uses TRBV24-1 and TRBJ1-1, with a tentative D call TRBD1 (6 bases). CDR1 and CDR2 (germline): KGHDR, SFDVKD. The CDR3 has 14 amino acids. Trimming removed 4 bases at V and 3 bases at J, with 11 bases between. CDR3 in amino acids: CATSEWDTYTEAFF. CDR3 in DNA: TGTGCCACCAGTGAATGGGACACCTACACTGAAGCTTTCTTT.

This chain connects TRBV7-9 to TRBJ1-1; D might be TRBD1 (5 bases). Germline assignment: CDR1 SEHNR and CDR2 FQNEAQ (reference sequence). V shed 5 bases and J shed 3 bases, with 16 bases lying between them. The CDR3 is made up of 15 amino acids. CDR3 bases: TGTGCCAGCAGCCCAGCAGGGTGGGGTTACACTGAAGCTTTCTTT. Translation gives CASSPAGWGYTEAFF.

This clonotype was observed a handful of times. The chain's CDR3 is CAWSVDRAGGYTF. The CDR3 bases are TGTGCCTGGAGTGTAGACAGGGCGGGCGGCTACACCTTC. The chain links TRBV30 to TRBJ1-2; TRBD1 aligns across 7 bases. V was clipped by 0 bases and J by 8 bases; unmatched bases: 6. The CDR3 is made up of 13 amino acids. Germline V gene lookup returns CDR1 GTSNPN and CDR2 SVGIG (reference sequence).

The chain carries TRBV25-1 and TRBJ2-2, with a weak D call TRBD1 (5 bases). The CDR3 contains 15 residues. V lost 7 bases and J 4 bases, leaving 16 bases between the germline ends. Germline values: CDR1 MGHDK, CDR2 SYGVNS. CDR3 amino acids: CASTPGLGVTGELFF. In DNA form, the CDR3 reads TGTGCCAGCACCCCGGGCTTAGGGGTCACCGGGGAGCTGTTTTTT.

The chain combines TRBV7-2 with TRBJ1-2; unclear D gene. Germline assignment: CDR1 SGHTA and CDR2 FQGNSA. CDR3 length: 15 amino acids. The V gene lost 7 bases and the J gene lost 2 bases, with 17 bases spanning the gap. The CDR3 region has the DNA TGTGCCAGCACCCCATATCGGTGGGTAAACTATGGCTACACCTTC. Residues: CASTPYRWVNYGYTF.

The rearrangement joins TRBV5-1 to TRBJ2-7; the D is unclear. V lost 3 bases, J lost 3 bases, and 19 bases lay in between. Germline V gives CDR1 SGHRS, CDR2 YFSETQ. The CDR3 is 16 amino acids. This CDR3 is CASSSTYPSLVYEQYF. In DNA form, the CDR3 reads TGCGCCAGCAGCTCAACCTACCCCTCCCTGGTCTACGAGCAGTACTTC.

J is TRBJ2-3 and V is TRBV7-9; 8 bases map to TRBD1. The CDR3 spans 15 residues. The V gene's germline CDR1 is SEHNR and CDR2 FQNEAQ (reference sequence). V trimming: 5 bases; J trimming: 1 base; junction bases outside the gene matches: 5. The CDR3 loop reads CASSLLTGGTDTQYF. The CDR3 coding sequence is TGTGCCAGCAGCCTGTTGACAGGGGGCACAGATACGCAGTATTTT. The entire variable domain, with the rest obtained from reference TRBV7-9 and TRBJ2-3, is as follows: DTGVSQNPRHKITKRGQNVTFRCDPISEHNRLYWYRQTLGQGPEFLTYFQNEAQLEKSRLLSDRFSAERPKGSFSTLEIQRTEQGDSAMYLCASSLLTGGTDTQYFGPGTRLTVL.

The J gene is TRBJ1-5, the V gene TRBV6-1; the D is unclear. This CDR3 comprises 13 residues. Germline values: CDR1 MNHNS, CDR2 SASEGT. The V end lost 10 bases, the J end lost 5 bases, and 15 bases lay between the germline ends. The CDR3 loop is CANRRFRDQPQHF. The DNA for the CDR3 is TGTGCCAACAGAAGATTTAGGGATCAGCCCCAGCATTTT.

The rearrangement links TRBV30 to TRBJ1-5; 8 nucleotides match TRBD1. The CDR3 contains 14 residues. The V gene end was trimmed by 2 bases and the J gene end by 5 bases; junction bases not matched to a gene: 5. Germline loops: CDR1 GTSNPN, CDR2 SVGIG (reference sequence). The CDR3 nucleotides are TGTGCCTGGAGTACCGGGACAGGTTATCAGCCCCAGCATTTT. Translation gives CAWSTGTGYQPQHF.

This clonotype was detected only once. This rearrangement joins TRBV2 to TRBJ1-2; 7 bases map to TRBD1. Unmatched junction bases numbered 6, after V lost 6 bases and J lost 8 bases. The CDR3 is made up of 12 amino acids. Germline CDR1 reads SNHLY; CDR2 reads FYNNEI. In nucleotides, the CDR3 is TGTGCCAGCAGGCGGGACAGTTTGGGCTACACCTTC. Amino acids: CASRRDSLGYTF.

Only one count was recorded for this clonotype. This chain links TRBV27 with TRBJ1-2; 7 nucleotides match TRBD1. The CDR3 sequence is 17 residues long. The trim removed 2 bases at V and 6 bases at J, leaving 15 bases unmatched. Germline loops: CDR1 MNHEY, CDR2 SMNVEV (reference sequence). CDR3 coding DNA: TGTGCCAGCAGTTTAGACCCCTTGGACAGGTTCAAGGATGGCTACACCTTC. Amino acid sequence: CASSLDPLDRFKDGYTF.

The rearrangement links TRBV7-9 to TRBJ2-7; 8 bases line up with TRBD1. J gave up 3 bases and V 1 base, and 2 bases lay outside the gene matches. Germline assignment: CDR1 SEHNR and CDR2 FQNEAQ (reference sequence). CDR3 length equals 14 residues. The CDR3 bases are TGTGCCAGCAGCTTAGTTGGGACAGGCTACGAGCAGTACTTC. It specifies CASSLVGTGYEQYF.

The chain combines TRBV4-1 with TRBJ1-1; D is uncertain. The CDR3 is made up of 14 amino acids. The V gene lost 5 bases and the J gene lost 1 base, with 11 bases spanning the gap. Per germline, CDR1 MGHRA and CDR2 YSYEKL. This chain's CDR3 is CASSFIGRNTEAFF. In DNA, the CDR3 is TGCGCCAGCAGCTTTATCGGCAGGAACACTGAAGCTTTCTTT.

The chain recombines TRBV6-1 with TRBJ1-5; D might be TRBD1 (5 bases). The CDR3 is 17 amino acids. CDR1 is MNHNS, CDR2 SASEGT, per germline. V dropped 1 base and J dropped 1 base, with 14 bases sitting between them. The CDR3 is CASSEGGLKRSNQPQHF. The DNA for the CDR3 is TGTGCCAGCAGTGAAGGGGGCCTTAAGAGGAGCAATCAGCCCCAGCATTTT.

This clonotype came up once. J is TRBJ2-5 and V is TRBV27; D is possibly TRBD2 (5 bases). Trimming pared 3 bases from V and 5 bases from J, leaving 13 bases between. The CDR3 spans 14 residues. The germline CDR1 and CDR2 sequences are MNHEY and SMNVEV (reference sequence). Here the CDR3 reads CASSFRRSQETQYF. CDR3 DNA sequence: TGTGCCAGCAGTTTTAGGAGGTCACAGGAGACCCAGTACTTC.

This chain connects TRBV19 to TRBJ1-1; 8 bases align to TRBD1. Germline V lookup: CDR1 LNHDA, CDR2 SQIVND (reference sequence). The CDR3 consists of 16 residues. Trimming removed 0 bases from V and 4 bases from J; junction bases left unmatched: 7. CDR3 protein: CASSIEDRAISTEAFF. CDR3 nucleotides: TGTGCCAGTAGTATAGAGGACAGGGCTATTAGCACTGAAGCTTTCTTT.

This clonotype showed up just a few times. The chain joins TRBV2 to TRBJ2-3; possible D gene TRBD2, 5 bases. There are 15 residues in the CDR3. V lost 5 bases and J 0 bases, leaving 12 bases between the germline ends. Germline values: CDR1 SNHLY, CDR2 FYNNEI. CDR3 coding DNA: TGTGCCAGCAGTAGGGCGGGCCCTAGCACAGATACGCAGTATTTT. This gives the protein CASSRAGPSTDTQYF.